This TCR beta chain was sequenced for a study of T-cell reconstitution after alpha-beta-depleted transplantation in children. This clonotype was picked up many times. No antigen is known for it. TCRbeta library construction was performed incorporating unique molecular identifiers. TCRdb used MiXCR to reprocess the PCR reads, holding one entry per CDR3 protein. In the table there are fewer than 250,000 distinct CDR3 sequences, roughly 7.7% of which are singletons. Trimming left V 0 bases short and J 5 bases short, with 14 bases between. The CDR3 totals 15 residues. Germline V gene sequence: CDR1 DFQATT, CDR2 SNEGSKA (reference sequence). General study points: After transplant, at about two months, alpha-beta T cells were reportedly derived from several hundred expanded graft clones. There were some patients whose high TCRbeta diversity at day 60 came from surviving recipient T cells and thymic progenitors. A year post-transplant, T-cell counts and diversity derived mostly from newly produced T cells.

This sequence joins TRBV20-1 and TRBJ1-5; no definite D call. Material: PBMCs, mostly from graft donor cells, obtained 180 days after TCRalphabeta/CD19-depleted stem cell transplant. The TCR originated in a male patient younger than 18 who had a stem cell transplant for acute lymphoblastic leukemia, so the T cells may come from the graft donor. CDR3 DNA sequence: TGCAGTGCTAGAGATCCAATCAGGTTCTATCAGCCCCAGCATTTT. Protein product: CSARDPIRFYQPQHF.